A selection of T cell receptor beta chains follows, all from one sample in a study of spatial heterogeneity in lung cancer. One entry per CDR3 protein results from TCRdb running MiXCR on the 5' RACE reads. The sample has 5,900 or so distinct CDR3 sequences; almost 8% are singletons. The sequencing here drew on lung tumor tissue, taken at surgery. The receptors were sampled from a female donor with early-stage non-small cell lung cancer. The conserved cysteine and the conserved F or W are not part of the CDR3 here. The order of the fields is V gene, J gene, CDR3 protein.

>TRBV21-1|TRBJ2-1
ASLPGLAGVDEQF
>TRBV5-1|TRBJ2-1
ASSLTGLGEQF
>TRBV29-1|TRBJ2-5
SAEWGGQETQY
>TRBV6-2/TRBV6-3|TRBJ2-5
ASTDTLTSGQETQY
>TRBV7-2|TRBJ2-5
ASSRLPGPRETQY
>TRBV2|TRBJ2-4
ASSEKEDRGYGRNIQY
>TRBV7-9|TRBJ2-3
ASSPPGFDTQY
>TRBV5-6|TRBJ1-1
ASSIDRTGGEAF
>TRBV30|TRBJ2-1
AWSGTSGSYEQF
>TRBV11-2|TRBJ2-2
ASSLGTGELF
>TRBV3-1|TRBJ1-2
ASSRGQGSGYT
>TRBV28|TRBJ1-2
ASRGHGDYGYT
>TRBV6-2/TRBV6-3|TRBJ2-3
ASNRQGVGTDTQY
>TRBV6-1|TRBJ1-5
ASSEVFGRGQPQH
>TRBV9|TRBJ2-1
ASSEFASGYYNEQF
>TRBV28|TRBJ2-1
ASTTVQLYNEQF
>TRBV28|TRBJ2-2
ASTNPWGHTGELF
>TRBV6-5|TRBJ1-5
ASRPGGGNQPQH
>TRBV2|TRBJ2-5
ASSVLQETQY
>TRBV12-3/TRBV12-4|TRBJ2-7
ASSLTGGPYEQY
>TRBV14|TRBJ2-7
ASSQYREGEQY
>TRBV7-2|TRBJ2-4
ASSFGQTKNIQY
>TRBV15|TRBJ2-2
ATSREVGPGELF